This T cell receptor (beta chain) stems from a study of blood T cell repertoires in COVID-19. As for the study in general: Sites in the United States, Italy and Spain provided acute and convalescent COVID-19 samples. T cells, B-cell-depleted T cells, or PBMCs provided the cDNA or gDNA that served as material.

In the authors' workflow: Estimation of nucleated cell counts relied on the amplification of reference gene primers. Sequencing used immunoSEQ multiplex PCR; TCRdb keeps in-frame clones, though not all of them. The V and J calls and clone size were taken over from that table, and D and trimming were inferred from the DNA. This repertoire shows approximately 76,000 clones, approximately 80% found once; its top ten account for around 5.6%. This CDR3 spans 14 amino acids. Germline assignment: CDR1 SQVTM and CDR2 ANQGSEA. V was cut by 3 bases and J by 5 bases, with 16 bases left in between. This TCR was sampled from a woman in her fifties or sixties with acute or convalescent COVID-19. The rearrangement uses TRBV29-1 and TRBJ1-2; tentatively, D is TRBD1 (6 bases). The specimen was peripheral blood. The CDR3 nucleotides are TGCAGCGTTGATGCCCCGGGACATGGATATGGCTACACCTTC. It encodes CSVDAPGHGYGYTF. The complete variable domain, with remaining parts taken from reference TRBV29-1 and TRBJ1-2, reads SAVISQKPSRDICQRGTSLTIQCQVDSQVTMMFWYRQQPGQSLTLIATANQGSEATYESGFVIDKFPISRPNLTFSTLTVSNMSPEDSSIYLCSVDAPGHGYGYTFGSGTRLTVV.